This T cell receptor beta chain was recovered during a study of blood T cell repertoires in COVID-19. The CDR3 loop spans 14 amino acids. The germline CDR1 and CDR2 sequences are SNHLY and FYNNEI. Losses at the gene ends were 6 bases for V and 1 base for J; bases not matched to a gene: 3. Assay used: immunoSEQ multiplex PCR; TCRdb lists only in-frame clones, some missing. The table has roughly 230,000 clones, approximately 84% seen once. The TCR sequence derives from a woman aged 45 to 65 who had been exposed to COVID-19. The chain links TRBV2 to TRBJ1-1; the match to TRBD1 covers 9 bases. The sample comprised PBMCs or T cells enriched from blood (not recorded which). CDR3 residues: CASSLGQGNTEAFF. CDR3 DNA: TGTGCCAGCAGCCTGGGACAGGGGAACACTGAAGCTTTCTTT.